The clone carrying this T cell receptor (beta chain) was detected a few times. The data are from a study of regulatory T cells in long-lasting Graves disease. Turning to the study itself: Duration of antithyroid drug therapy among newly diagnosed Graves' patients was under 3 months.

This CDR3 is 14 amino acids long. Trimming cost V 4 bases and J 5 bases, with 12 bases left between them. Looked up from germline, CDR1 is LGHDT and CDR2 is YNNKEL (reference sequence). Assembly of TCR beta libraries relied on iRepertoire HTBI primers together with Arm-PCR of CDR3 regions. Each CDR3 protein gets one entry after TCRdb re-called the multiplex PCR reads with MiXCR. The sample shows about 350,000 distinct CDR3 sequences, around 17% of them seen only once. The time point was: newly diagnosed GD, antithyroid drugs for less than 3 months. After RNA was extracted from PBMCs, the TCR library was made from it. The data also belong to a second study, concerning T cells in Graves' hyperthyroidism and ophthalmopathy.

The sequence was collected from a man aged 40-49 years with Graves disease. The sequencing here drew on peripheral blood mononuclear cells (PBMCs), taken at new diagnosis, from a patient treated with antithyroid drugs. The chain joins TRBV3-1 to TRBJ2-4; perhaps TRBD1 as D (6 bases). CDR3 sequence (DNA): TGTGCCAGCAGCCTCACAGGGAACCAAAACATTCAGTACTTC. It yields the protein CASSLTGNQNIQYF.